This is a list of T cell receptor beta chains from one sample in a study of control samples from healthy donors and cancer patients. Profiled with immunoSEQ multiplex PCR; TCRdb holds only in-frame clones, not every one. The table includes 70,000 to 75,000 clones, 94% detected once. What was sequenced was blood. These receptor sequences come from a woman in her 30s in good health. Each CDR3 is given with its conserved first and last residue. The D gene is left open where the match is weak. Size is omitted from some rows. Given values are once, few, many or a class for expanded clones.

cdr3_aa: CASSRGTDYEQYF
cdr3_nt: TGTGCCAGCAGCCGTGGGACAGACTACGAGCAGTACTTC
d_call: TRBD1
j_call: TRBJ2-7
v_call: TRBV3-1/TRBV3-2
clone_size: NA

cdr3_aa: CASSQAFYGYTF
cdr3_nt: TGTGCCAGCAGCCAAGCGTTCTATGGCTACACCTTC
d_call: NA
j_call: TRBJ1-2
v_call: TRBV14
clone_size: NA

cdr3_aa: CASSMAWTGGFPLHF
cdr3_nt: TGTGCCAGTAGTATGGCATGGACAGGGGGCTTCCCCCTCCACTTT
d_call: TRBD1
j_call: TRBJ1-6
v_call: TRBV19
clone_size: medium-sized

cdr3_aa: CASSPAGLAGAERFF
cdr3_nt: TGTGCCAGCAGCCCAGCTGGACTAGCGGGGGCCGAGCGGTTCTTC
d_call: TRBD2
j_call: TRBJ2-1
v_call: TRBV7-2
clone_size: NA

cdr3_aa: CSVGTGGKAFF
cdr3_nt: TGCAGCGTTGGGACAGGGGGTAAGGCTTTCTTT
d_call: TRBD1
j_call: TRBJ1-1
v_call: TRBV29-1
clone_size: NA

cdr3_aa: CASSPGDGPYEQYF
cdr3_nt: TGTGCCAGCAGCCCGGGGGACGGACCCTACGAGCAGTACTTC
d_call: NA
j_call: TRBJ2-7
v_call: TRBV9
clone_size: NA

cdr3_aa: CASSLSGTSPSYTF
cdr3_nt: TGTGCCAGCAGCTTATCCGGGACTAGCCCTAGCTACACCTTC
d_call: NA
j_call: TRBJ1-2
v_call: TRBV7-9
clone_size: NA

cdr3_aa: CASSIEGLAGGTNPTDTQYF
cdr3_nt: TGTGCCAGTAGTATAGAGGGACTAGCGGGGGGAACGAACCCCACAGATACGCAGTATTTT
d_call: TRBD2
j_call: TRBJ2-3
v_call: TRBV19
clone_size: NA

cdr3_aa: CAWSVSGGQETQYF
cdr3_nt: TGTGCCTGGAGTGTATCGGGGGGTCAAGAGACCCAGTACTTC
d_call: TRBD2
j_call: TRBJ2-5
v_call: TRBV30
clone_size: once

cdr3_aa: CASSLNREEQYF
cdr3_nt: TGTGCCAGCAGCTTGAACAGGGAAGAGCAGTACTTC
d_call: NA
j_call: TRBJ2-7
v_call: TRBV5-8
clone_size: NA

cdr3_aa: CASSLGQGTEAFF
cdr3_nt: TGTGCCAGCAGCTTAGGCCAGGGCACTGAAGCTTTCTTT
d_call: NA
j_call: TRBJ1-1
v_call: TRBV11-3
clone_size: once

cdr3_aa: CASGLVRLERGELFF
cdr3_nt: TGTGCTAGTGGTTTGGTACGACTAGAGAGAGGGGAGCTGTTTTTT
d_call: NA
j_call: TRBJ2-2
v_call: TRBV12-5
clone_size: NA

cdr3_aa: CASSFLGGREQPQHF
cdr3_nt: TGCGCCAGCAGCTTTTTGGGAGGTAGAGAGCAGCCCCAGCATTTT
d_call: NA
j_call: TRBJ1-5
v_call: TRBV5-1
clone_size: NA

cdr3_aa: CASSPWALAPLHF
cdr3_nt: TGTGCCAGCAGTCCCTGGGCCTTGGCACCCCTCCACTTT
d_call: NA
j_call: TRBJ1-6
v_call: TRBV27
clone_size: NA

cdr3_aa: CASIGTGFNYGYTF
cdr3_nt: TGTGCCAGCATTGGGACAGGATTTAACTATGGCTACACCTTC
d_call: TRBD1
j_call: TRBJ1-2
v_call: TRBV2
clone_size: NA

cdr3_aa: CASSVGEKLFF
cdr3_nt: TGTGCCAGCAGTGTAGGTGAAAAACTGTTTTTT
d_call: NA
j_call: TRBJ1-4
v_call: TRBV2
clone_size: NA

cdr3_aa: CASSPWTSGGNTGELFF
cdr3_nt: TGTGCCAGCAGCCCCTGGACTAGCGGGGGGAACACCGGGGAGCTGTTTTTT
d_call: TRBD2
j_call: TRBJ2-2
v_call: TRBV3-1/TRBV3-2
clone_size: NA

cdr3_aa: CASFRDANTEAFF
cdr3_nt: TGTGCCAGCTTCCGGGACGCGAACACTGAAGCTTTCTTT
d_call: NA
j_call: TRBJ1-1
v_call: TRBV2
clone_size: once

cdr3_aa: CASSQDRTGQGEKLFF
cdr3_nt: TGTGCCAGCAGCCAAGATAGGACAGGACAGGGTGAAAAACTGTTTTTT
d_call: TRBD1
j_call: TRBJ1-4
v_call: TRBV4-2
clone_size: NA

cdr3_aa: CASSLAGHGSEGYTF
cdr3_nt: TGCGCCAGCAGCCTGGCGGGACACGGATCGGAGGGCTACACCTTC
d_call: NA
j_call: TRBJ1-2
v_call: TRBV5-1
clone_size: NA

cdr3_aa: CASSLSGGLGEKLFF
cdr3_nt: TGTGCCAGCAGCTTATCAGGAGGATTGGGTGAAAAACTGTTTTTT
d_call: NA
j_call: TRBJ1-4
v_call: TRBV7-9
clone_size: NA

cdr3_aa: CASSFNIQETQYF
cdr3_nt: TGTGCCAGCAGTTTTAACATCCAAGAGACCCAGTACTTC
d_call: NA
j_call: TRBJ2-5
v_call: TRBV12-3/TRBV12-4
clone_size: NA

cdr3_aa: CASSLGQGNEKLFF
cdr3_nt: TGTGCCAGTAGTCTGGGACAGGGAAATGAAAAACTGTTTTTT
d_call: TRBD1
j_call: TRBJ1-4
v_call: TRBV19
clone_size: once

cdr3_aa: CSVGLGGSNEKLFF
cdr3_nt: TGCAGCGTTGGCCTTGGGGGCTCGAATGAAAAACTGTTTTTT
d_call: NA
j_call: TRBJ1-4
v_call: TRBV29-1
clone_size: NA

cdr3_aa: CASSEGGGGEAVNQPQHF
cdr3_nt: TGTGCCAGCAGTGAGGGCGGTGGAGGGGAGGCGGTCAATCAGCCCCAGCATTTT
d_call: NA
j_call: TRBJ1-5
v_call: TRBV2
clone_size: NA

cdr3_aa: CASLDRVNTEAFF
cdr3_nt: TGTGCCAGCCTGGACAGAGTGAACACTGAAGCTTTCTTT
d_call: NA
j_call: TRBJ1-1
v_call: TRBV27
clone_size: NA

cdr3_aa: CASSQGGQDIGKLFF
cdr3_nt: TGTGCCAGCAGCCAAGGGGGACAGGATATCGGAAAACTGTTTTTT
d_call: TRBD1
j_call: TRBJ1-4
v_call: TRBV3-1/TRBV3-2
clone_size: NA

cdr3_aa: CASSYTGTGRAEAFF
cdr3_nt: TGCGCCAGCAGCTACACGGGGACAGGGAGGGCTGAAGCTTTCTTT
d_call: TRBD1
j_call: TRBJ1-1
v_call: TRBV5-1
clone_size: NA

cdr3_aa: CASSGRGGEKLFF
cdr3_nt: TGTGCCAGCAGTGGTCGGGGGGGGGAAAAACTGTTTTTT
d_call: NA
j_call: TRBJ1-4
v_call: TRBV25-1
clone_size: NA

cdr3_aa: CASTYNPTEGYTF
cdr3_nt: TGTGCCAGTACTTATAATCCAACCGAAGGCTACACCTTC
d_call: NA
j_call: TRBJ1-2
v_call: TRBV2
clone_size: NA

cdr3_aa: CASSLGPALNTEAFF
cdr3_nt: TGTGCCAGCAGCTTGGGTCCAGCGTTGAACACTGAAGCTTTCTTT
d_call: NA
j_call: TRBJ1-1
v_call: TRBV5-6
clone_size: NA

cdr3_aa: CASSFGPLGNGYTF
cdr3_nt: TGTGCCAGCAGCTTCGGACCGCTCGGGAATGGCTACACCTTC
d_call: NA
j_call: TRBJ1-2
v_call: TRBV5-5
clone_size: once

cdr3_aa: CSVSLDLGADTQYF
cdr3_nt: TGCAGCGTCTCCCTAGATCTTGGTGCAGATACGCAGTATTTT
d_call: NA
j_call: TRBJ2-3
v_call: TRBV29-1
clone_size: NA

cdr3_aa: CASRHRDGLNQPQHF
cdr3_nt: TGTGCCAGTAGGCACCGGGACGGACTCAATCAGCCCCAGCATTTT
d_call: NA
j_call: TRBJ1-5
v_call: TRBV19
clone_size: once

cdr3_aa: CASSFRGAQPQHF
cdr3_nt: TGTGCCAGCAGTTTCAGGGGGGCTCAGCCCCAGCATTTT
d_call: TRBD1
j_call: TRBJ1-5
v_call: TRBV28
clone_size: NA

cdr3_aa: CATSRDPGTAGELFF
cdr3_nt: TGTGCCACCAGCAGGGACCCAGGGACAGCCGGGGAGCTGTTTTTT
d_call: TRBD1
j_call: TRBJ2-2
v_call: TRBV15
clone_size: NA

cdr3_aa: CASSLQRGSSTYEQYF
cdr3_nt: TGTGCCAGCAGCTTACAGCGGGGGAGCTCCACCTACGAGCAGTACTTC
d_call: TRBD2
j_call: TRBJ2-7
v_call: TRBV7-9
clone_size: NA

cdr3_aa: CASSLTGERGYTF
cdr3_nt: TGTGCCAGCAGCTTGACAGGGGAGAGAGGCTACACCTTC
d_call: TRBD1
j_call: TRBJ1-2
v_call: TRBV7-9
clone_size: NA

cdr3_aa: CSAGGVDQPQHF
cdr3_nt: TGCAGTGCTGGTGGGGTTGATCAGCCCCAGCATTTT
d_call: NA
j_call: TRBJ1-5
v_call: TRBV20-1
clone_size: NA

cdr3_aa: CASRKQGVNEKLFF
cdr3_nt: TGTGCCAGCAGAAAACAGGGTGTTAATGAAAAACTGTTTTTT
d_call: NA
j_call: TRBJ1-4
v_call: TRBV2
clone_size: NA

cdr3_aa: CASTPGLSISQPQHF
cdr3_nt: TGTGCCAGCACCCCCGGACTCTCGATCAGTCAGCCCCAGCATTTT
d_call: NA
j_call: TRBJ1-5
v_call: TRBV2
clone_size: NA

cdr3_aa: CASSYQGGSPLHF
cdr3_nt: TGTGCCAGTAGTTACCAGGGTGGTTCACCCCTCCACTTT
d_call: NA
j_call: TRBJ1-6
v_call: TRBV19
clone_size: NA

cdr3_aa: CSASGLDTQYF
cdr3_nt: TGCAGTGCTAGCGGCTTGGATACGCAGTATTTT
d_call: NA
j_call: TRBJ2-3
v_call: TRBV20-1
clone_size: NA

cdr3_aa: CASSLTPNRGRSGNEQFF
cdr3_nt: TGTGCCAGCAGCTTAACCCCCAACAGGGGGAGGAGCGGCAATGAGCAGTTCTTC
d_call: TRBD1
j_call: TRBJ2-1
v_call: TRBV11-2
clone_size: NA

cdr3_aa: CASSSRTGMVGTEAFF
cdr3_nt: TGTGCCAGCAGCTCCCGGACAGGGATGGTTGGCACTGAAGCTTTCTTT
d_call: TRBD1
j_call: TRBJ1-1
v_call: TRBV7-2
clone_size: NA

cdr3_aa: CASSLYIPFSYNEQFF
cdr3_nt: TGTGCCAGCAGCTTGTATATTCCATTCTCCTACAATGAGCAGTTCTTC
d_call: NA
j_call: TRBJ2-1
v_call: TRBV5-6
clone_size: NA

cdr3_aa: CASSTEGGNAVETQYF
cdr3_nt: TGTGCCAGCAGTACAGAGGGGGGGAACGCAGTGGAGACCCAGTACTTC
d_call: NA
j_call: TRBJ2-5
v_call: TRBV27
clone_size: NA

cdr3_aa: CASSLGTGRDQDTQYF
cdr3_nt: TGTGCCAGCAGCTTAGGGACAGGGAGGGACCAAGATACGCAGTATTTT
d_call: NA
j_call: TRBJ2-3
v_call: TRBV7-9
clone_size: NA

cdr3_aa: CASSLVLGSPLHF
cdr3_nt: TGTGCCAGCAGTTTGGTTCTGGGTTCACCCCTCCACTTT
d_call: NA
j_call: TRBJ1-6
v_call: TRBV28
clone_size: NA

cdr3_aa: CASSAGGTGTEAFF
cdr3_nt: TGTGCCAGCAGCGCGGGGGGAACCGGGACAGAAGCTTTCTTT
d_call: NA
j_call: TRBJ1-1
v_call: TRBV5-6
clone_size: NA

cdr3_aa: CASRGVLLNTEAFF
cdr3_nt: TGCGCCAGCAGGGGGGTCCTCTTGAACACTGAAGCTTTCTTT
d_call: NA
j_call: TRBJ1-1
v_call: TRBV4-1
clone_size: NA